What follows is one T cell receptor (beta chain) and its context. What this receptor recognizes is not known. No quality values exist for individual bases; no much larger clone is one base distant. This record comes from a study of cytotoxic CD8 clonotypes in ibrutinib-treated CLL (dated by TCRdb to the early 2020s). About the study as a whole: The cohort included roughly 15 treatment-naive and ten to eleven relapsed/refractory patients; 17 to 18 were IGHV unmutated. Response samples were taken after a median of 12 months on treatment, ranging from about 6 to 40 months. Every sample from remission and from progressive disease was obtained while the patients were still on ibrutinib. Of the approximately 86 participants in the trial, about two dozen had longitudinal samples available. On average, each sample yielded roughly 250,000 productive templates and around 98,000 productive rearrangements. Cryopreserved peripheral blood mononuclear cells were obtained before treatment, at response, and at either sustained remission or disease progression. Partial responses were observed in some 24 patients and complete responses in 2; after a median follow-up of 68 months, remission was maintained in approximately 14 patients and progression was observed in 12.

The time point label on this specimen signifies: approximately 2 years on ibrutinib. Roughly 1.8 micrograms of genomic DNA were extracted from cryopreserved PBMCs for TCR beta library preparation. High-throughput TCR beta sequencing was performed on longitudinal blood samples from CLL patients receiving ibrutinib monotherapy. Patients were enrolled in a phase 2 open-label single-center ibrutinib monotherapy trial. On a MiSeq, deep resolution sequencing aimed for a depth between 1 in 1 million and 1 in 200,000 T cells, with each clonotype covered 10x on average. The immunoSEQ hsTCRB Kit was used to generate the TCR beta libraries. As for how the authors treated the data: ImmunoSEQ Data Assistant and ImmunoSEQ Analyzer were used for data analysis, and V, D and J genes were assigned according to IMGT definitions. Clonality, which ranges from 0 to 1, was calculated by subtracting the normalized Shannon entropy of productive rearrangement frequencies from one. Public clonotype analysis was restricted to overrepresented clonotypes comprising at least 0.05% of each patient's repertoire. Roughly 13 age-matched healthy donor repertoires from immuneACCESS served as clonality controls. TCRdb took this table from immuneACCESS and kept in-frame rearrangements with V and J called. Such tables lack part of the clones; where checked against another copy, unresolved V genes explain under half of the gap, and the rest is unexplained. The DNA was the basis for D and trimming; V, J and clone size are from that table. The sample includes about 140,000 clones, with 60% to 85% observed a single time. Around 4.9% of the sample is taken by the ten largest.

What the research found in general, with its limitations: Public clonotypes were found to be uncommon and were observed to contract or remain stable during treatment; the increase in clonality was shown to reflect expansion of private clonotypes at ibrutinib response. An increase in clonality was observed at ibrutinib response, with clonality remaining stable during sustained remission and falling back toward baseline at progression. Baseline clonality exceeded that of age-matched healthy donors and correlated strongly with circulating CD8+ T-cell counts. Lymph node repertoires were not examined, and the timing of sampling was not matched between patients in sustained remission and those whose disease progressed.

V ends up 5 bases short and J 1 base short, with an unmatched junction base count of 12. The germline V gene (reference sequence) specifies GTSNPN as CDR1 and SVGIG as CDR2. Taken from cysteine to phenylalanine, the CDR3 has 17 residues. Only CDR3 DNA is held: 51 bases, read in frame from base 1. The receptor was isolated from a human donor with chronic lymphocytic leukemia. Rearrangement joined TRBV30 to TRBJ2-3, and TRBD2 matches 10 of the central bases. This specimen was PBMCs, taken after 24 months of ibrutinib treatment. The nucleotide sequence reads TGTGCCTGGGTATCGGTAGCGGGGGGCGGACGCACAGATACGCAGTATTTT. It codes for CAWVSVAGGGRTDTQYF.